What follows are 27 T cell receptor beta chains derived from one specimen sequenced in a study of T cell responses to AZD1222 COVID-19 vaccine. Clones were read by immunoSEQ multiplex PCR, and TCRdb kept only the in-frame ones, dropping some. The sample lists about 69,000 clones; around four fifths were seen once. The sequences come from peripheral blood, collected 28 days after the second AZD1222 dose. These receptors were collected from an adult who received the AZD1222 COVID-19 vaccine.

This clone was recorded only once. V gene TRBV5-6 combines with J gene TRBJ1-2, with D perhaps matching TRBD1 (6 bases). The V end lost 5 bases, the J end lost 2 bases, and 13 bases lay between the germline ends. CDR3 length: 14 residues. Germline values: CDR1 SGHDT, CDR2 YYEEEE. The CDR3 bases are TGTGCCAGCAGTTTTGGACAGCACAACTATGGCTACACCTTC. This encodes CASSFGQHNYGYTF. The complete variable domain, with remaining parts taken from reference TRBV5-6 and TRBJ1-2, reads DAGVTQSPTHLIKTRGQQVTLRCSPKSGHDTVSWYQQALGQGPQFIFQYYEEEERQRGNFPDRFSGHQFPNYSSELNVNALLLGDSALYLCASSFGQHNYGYTFGSGTRLTVV.

The gene calls are TRBV6-5 and TRBJ2-7; D uncertain. The germline CDR1 and CDR2 sequences are MNHEY and SVGAGI. The CDR3 loop spans 11 amino acids. Trimming pared 7 bases from V and 4 bases from J, leaving 8 bases between. The CDR3 sequence: CASTKRYEQYF. CDR3 bases: TGTGCCAGCACGAAGAGGTACGAGCAGTACTTC.

A few counts support this clone. The chain carries TRBV11-2 and TRBJ2-7; 15 bases align to TRBD2. This CDR3 spans 17 amino acids. The J segment lost 3 bases and the V segment lost 7 bases, leaving 10 bases of the junction unmatched. Germline CDR1 and CDR2: SGHAT and FQNNGV. CDR3 nucleotide sequence: TGTGCCAGCAACGATCAGGGACTAGCGGGAGGAATCTACGAGCAGTACTTC. Translated, it gives CASNDQGLAGGIYEQYF.

This clone appeared once. This chain joins TRBV6-5 and TRBJ2-7; TRBD1 agrees at 7 bases. CDR1 MNHEY and CDR2 SVGAGI come from the germline V gene. The V and J ends lost 5 bases and 2 bases, in that order; junction bases with no gene match: 9. The CDR3 has 15 residues. CDR3 DNA sequence: TGTGCCAGCAGTAGGTTTACAGGGGATACCTACGAGCAGTACTTC. Translating gives CASSRFTGDTYEQYF.

The V call is TRBV7-9, the J call TRBJ1-2; D is possibly TRBD1 (5 bases). The germline gives CDR1 SEHNR, CDR2 FQNEAQ (reference sequence). This CDR3 has 12 amino acids. The V end lost 4 bases, the J end lost 8 bases, and 11 bases lay between the germline ends. The CDR3 DNA reads as TGTGCCAGCAGCTGGACATTGGGGGGCTACACCTTC. Protein sequence: CASSWTLGGYTF.

This clone was seen more than once but under ten times. The chain couples TRBV11-2 to TRBJ1-2; no definite D call. V lost 2 bases and J lost 7, with 11 bases in between. The V gene's germline CDR1 is SGHAT and CDR2 FQNNGV. The CDR3 has 13 amino acids. The CDR3 loop reads CASSLIRSSGYTF. The CDR3 nucleotides are TGTGCCAGCAGCTTAATCAGGTCCAGTGGCTACACCTTC.

The chain combines TRBV3-1 (or the pseudogene TRBV3-2) with TRBJ1-2; D is perhaps TRBD1 (6 bases). CDR3 length equals 14 residues. Germline loops: CDR1 LGHDT, CDR2 YNNKEL (reference sequence). Between the trimmed V and J ends, which lost 1 base and 6 bases, there was a span of 12 bases. For the CDR3, the DNA is TGTGCCAGCAGCCAAGTTGTGGGGGGCGATGGCTACACCTTC. Its translation is CASSQVVGGDGYTF.

This clone appeared a single time. The chain recombines TRBV21-1 with TRBJ2-7. TRBV21-1 is termed a pseudogene. CDR3 length: 15 amino acids. CDR3 DNA: TGTGCCAGCACCGACCTCGACCGGGGCAGGGACGAGCAGTACTTC. This gives the protein CASTDLDRGRDEQYF.

This chain joins TRBV24-1 and TRBJ2-5; TRBD1 matches 8 bases. Per germline, CDR1 KGHDR and CDR2 SFDVKD. The V and J ends lost 2 bases and 5 bases, in that order; junction bases with no gene match: 3. This CDR3 spans 14 amino acids. CDR3 in amino acids: CATSDSGGHETQYF. The DNA of the CDR3 is TGTGCCACCAGTGATTCAGGGGGCCATGAGACCCAGTACTTC.

The V gene is TRBV19, the J gene TRBJ1-5; D remains ambiguous. Trimming left V 4 bases short and J 0 bases short, with 4 bases between. The V gene's germline CDR1 is LNHDA and CDR2 SQIVND (reference sequence). This CDR3 comprises 13 residues. The CDR3 loop reads CASSRGSNQPQHF. CDR3 DNA: TGTGCCAGTAGTAGGGGTAGCAATCAGCCCCAGCATTTT.

This chain links TRBV5-1 with TRBJ1-2; weak D call: TRBD1 (5 bases). The CDR3 is 13 residues long. V lost 2 bases to trimming and J lost 1 base, with 6 bases between them. The V gene's germline CDR1 is SGHRS and CDR2 YFSETQ. The CDR3 sequence is CASSFDSNYGYTF. CDR3 nucleotides: TGCGCCAGCAGCTTCGACAGTAACTATGGCTACACCTTC.

The chain couples TRBV10-3 to TRBJ2-7; 7 nucleotides match TRBD1. This CDR3 region has 16 residues. Per the germline V gene, CDR1 is ENHRY and CDR2 is SYGVKD. As DNA, the CDR3 is TGTGCTACCTTAGGGGAGATCCGGGACAGCTCCTACGAGCAGTACTTC. It specifies CATLGEIRDSSYEQYF.

The rearrangement uses TRBV3-1 (or the pseudogene TRBV3-2) and TRBJ1-2; unclear D gene. This CDR3 region has 14 residues. Germline CDR1 is LGHDT and CDR2 is YNNKEL (reference sequence). The V and J ends lost 2 bases and 3 bases respectively, with 10 bases between them. The CDR3 here is CASSQPGEHYGYTF. In nucleotides, the CDR3 is TGTGCCAGCAGCCAACCGGGAGAGCACTATGGCTACACCTTC.

The chain combines TRBV9 with TRBJ2-7; 13 positions agree with TRBD2. The CDR3 covers 15 residues. Trimming took 3 bases from V and 4 from J; bases not matched to a gene: 4. The germline V gene has CDR1 SGDLS and CDR2 YYNGEE. The CDR3 coding sequence is TGTGCCAGCAGCGAAGGACTAGCGGGAGAATACGAGCAGTACTTC. Translation gives CASSEGLAGEYEQYF.

The CDR3 coding sequence is TGTGCCAGCAGCGCACCAACCGAAGCTTTCTTT. It yields the protein CASSAPTEAFF. The rearrangement links TRBV5-5 to TRBJ1-1, with D hard to call. The V gene's germline CDR1 is SGHKS and CDR2 YYEKEE (reference sequence). The CDR3 is 11 amino acids. Trimming shortened V by 4 bases and J by 8 bases, and 9 bases separated the two germline ends. The full variable domain, with the rest looked up from reference TRBV5-5 and TRBJ1-1, is DAGVTQSPTHLIKTRGQQVTLRCSPISGHKSVSWYQQVLGQGPQFIFQYYEKEERGRGNFPDRFSARQFPNYSSELNVNALLLGDSALYLCASSAPTEAFFGQGTRLTVV.

The chain is built from TRBV27 and TRBJ2-7; 8 positions agree with TRBD1. Germline trimming cut 7 bases from V and 5 bases from J; bases unmatched to any gene: 7. The CDR3 extends over 13 amino acids. Germline V gives CDR1 MNHEY, CDR2 SMNVEV (reference sequence). CDR3 nucleotide sequence: TGTGCCAGCACCCGGGACAGGTACCACGAGCAGTACTTC. Residues: CASTRDRYHEQYF.

This clone occurred once. The V call is TRBV13, the J call TRBJ2-5; 10 bases agree with TRBD1. The CDR3 sequence is 16 residues long. Trimming cost V 1 base and J 1 base; bases outside gene matches: 3. In germline, CDR1 is PRHDT, CDR2 FYEKMQ (reference sequence). CDR3: CASSLVGQGIQETQYF. The CDR3 region has the DNA TGTGCCAGCAGCTTAGTGGGACAGGGGATCCAAGAGACCCAGTACTTC. The full variable domain, completed using reference TRBV13 and TRBJ2-5, is AAGVIQSPRHLIKEKRETATLKCYPIPRHDTVYWYQQGPGQDPQFLISFYEKMQSDKGSIPDRFSAQQFSDYHSELNMSSLELGDSALYFCASSLVGQGIQETQYFGPGTRLLVL.

The V call is TRBV6-5, the J call TRBJ1-4; TRBD1 might be the D (6 bases). From germline, CDR1 is MNHEY and CDR2 SVGAGI. Trimming left V 2 bases short and J 2 bases short, with 9 bases between. The CDR3 length is 15 residues. CDR3: CASSYTTGTNEKLFF. CDR3 nucleotides: TGTGCCAGCAGTTACACCACAGGGACTAATGAAAAACTGTTTTTT.

The rearrangement links TRBV7-2 to TRBJ2-1; 7 bases are a match to TRBD2. V was clipped by 3 bases and J by 2 bases; unmatched bases: 4. This CDR3 region has 15 residues. Germline-derived CDR1 and CDR2 are SGHTA and FQGNSA. CDR3 amino acids: CASSLAGVPYNEQFF. As DNA, the CDR3 is TGTGCCAGCAGCTTGGCGGGAGTGCCCTACAATGAGCAGTTCTTC.

The chain joins TRBV6-6 to TRBJ1-3; TRBD1 matches at 8 bases. Trimming cost V 4 bases and J 6 bases; bases outside gene matches: 8. CDR1 is MNHNY, CDR2 SVGAGI, per germline (reference sequence). This CDR3 has 15 amino acids. The CDR3 DNA reads as TGTGCCAGCAGTTCCCCCAGGGGGCGGGAAAACACCATATATTTT. This translates into CASSSPRGRENTIYF.

The chain is built from TRBV10-2 and TRBJ1-2; 9 bases map to TRBD1. In germline, CDR1 is WSHSY, CDR2 SAAADI. This CDR3 contains 14 residues. J was trimmed by 8 bases and V by 6 bases; bases with no gene match: 10. CDR3 bases: TGCGCCAGCAGACCTAACAGGGGGCATCAAGGCTACACCTTC. Its protein product is CASRPNRGHQGYTF.

This chain connects TRBV7-7 to TRBJ2-2; D remains ambiguous. Between the trimmed V and J ends, which lost 0 bases and 0 bases, there was a span of 8 bases. CDR3 length: 16 residues. The germline V gene encodes CDR1 SSHAT and CDR2 FNYEAQ (reference sequence). For the CDR3, the DNA is TGTGCCAGCAGCTTAGCCCCCGGAGCGAACACCGGGGAGCTGTTTTTT. Its protein product is CASSLAPGANTGELFF.

The chain has TRBV11-2 and TRBJ2-2; D perhaps matches TRBD1 (7 bases). The CDR3 has 14 amino acids. V was trimmed by 1 base and J by 12 bases, leaving 15 bases between them. Germline V CDR1 and CDR2: SGHAT, FQNNGV. CDR3: CASSLVVGGGQLFF. The CDR3 bases are TGTGCCAGCAGCTTAGTGGTAGGAGGGGGCCAGCTGTTTTTT.

This chain joins TRBV6-5 and TRBJ2-1; 7 bases match TRBD2. CDR3 length: 16 amino acids. Losses at the gene ends were 3 bases for V and 7 bases for J; bases not matched to a gene: 12. Germline loops: CDR1 MNHEY, CDR2 SVGAGI. CDR3 residues: CASSYLRTRIKNEQFF. In DNA form, the CDR3 reads TGTGCCAGCAGTTATTTGAGGACTAGAATAAAGAATGAGCAGTTCTTC.

The chain has TRBV2 and TRBJ1-5; weak D call: TRBD1 (5 bases). V lost 8 bases and J lost 9, with 17 bases in between. Germline V gives CDR1 SNHLY, CDR2 FYNNEI. The CDR3 is made up of 13 amino acids. CDR3 bases: TGTGCCAGCGGAGCTCGGGGCTCGGGGCCCCAGCATTTT. This gives the protein CASGARGSGPQHF.

The chain has TRBV5-1 and TRBJ1-6; the D is unclear. Germline V gene lookup returns CDR1 SGHRS and CDR2 YFSETQ. The CDR3 covers 15 residues. The V end lost 1 base, the J end lost 6 bases, and 11 bases lay between the germline ends. The CDR3 nucleotides read TGCGCCAGCAGCTTGTGGGGAGGACTTAATTCACCCCTCCACTTT. This gives the protein CASSLWGGLNSPLHF.

This chain links TRBV27 with TRBJ2-4; D gene uncertain. This CDR3 contains 9 residues. Germline V gene lookup returns CDR1 MNHEY and CDR2 SMNVEV (reference sequence). Trimming stripped 4 bases from V and 16 bases from J, with 8 bases between. The CDR3: CASSSGRYF. The CDR3 DNA is TGTGCCAGCAGTTCAGGCCGCTACTTC.